Following are 23 T cell receptor beta chains from one sample sequenced in a study of identical twins. In TCRdb, the 5' RACE reads were re-called with MiXCR into one record per CDR3 protein. The sample lists around 550,000 distinct CDR3 sequences; over 12% were seen once. These records were also assigned to another study, of yellow fever vaccine responses in identical twins.

Sequencing was carried out using CD4+ T cells sorted from blood. These receptor sequences come from a woman between 18 and 29 years old in good health.

The chain couples TRBV10-3 to TRBJ2-2, with 10 bases aligning to TRBD1. V was pared by 3 bases and J by 2 bases, with 3 bases of the junction left unmatched. This CDR3 region has 16 residues. Germline-derived CDR1 and CDR2 are ENHRY and SYGVKD. CDR3 sequence reads: CAISDGQGDNTGELFF. The CDR3 DNA reads TGTGCCATCAGTGACGGACAGGGGGATAACACCGGGGAGCTGTTTTTT.

The chain couples TRBV20-1 to TRBJ2-7; TRBD2 aligns across 9 bases. Germline lookup yields CDR1 DFQATT and CDR2 SNEGSKA (reference sequence). The V gene end was trimmed by 0 bases and the J gene end by 6 bases; junction bases not matched to a gene: 9. This CDR3 is built from 15 residues. CDR3 loop: CSARDYVSGGREQYV. Here the CDR3 DNA reads TGCAGTGCTAGAGATTACGTTAGCGGGGGTCGCGAGCAGTACGTC.

This chain uses TRBV6-5 with TRBJ2-5; no firm D call. The CDR3 totals 13 residues. Trimming took off 2 bases at V and 2 bases at J, with 6 bases between the two ends. In germline, CDR1 is MNHEY, CDR2 SVGAGI. This chain's CDR3 is CASSYVPQETQYF. For the CDR3, the DNA is TGTGCCAGCAGTTACGTTCCACAAGAGACCCAGTACTTC.

There are many counts of this clonotype. The genes are TRBV29-1 and TRBJ2-7; D not resolved. The CDR3 has 11 residues. V lost 3 bases and J lost 3, with 6 bases in between. The germline V gene encodes CDR1 SQVTM and CDR2 ANQGSEA. CDR3 nucleotide sequence: TGCAGCGTTGACCGCGGCTACGAGCAGTACTTC. It yields the protein CSVDRGYEQYF.

This clonotype has a handful of counts. This rearrangement joins TRBV27 to TRBJ2-7; D unclear. Germline loops: CDR1 MNHEY, CDR2 SMNVEV (reference sequence). V was cut by 2 bases and J by 3 bases, with 8 bases left in between. This CDR3 is built from 13 residues. CDR3 loop: CASSLGPRYEQYF. The CDR3 DNA is TGTGCCAGCAGTTTAGGTCCTCGCTACGAGCAGTACTTC.

This sequence joins TRBV7-9 and TRBJ1-1, with TRBD1 identical over 7 bases. V lost 7 bases and J lost 4; bases outside the gene matches: 9. Germline loops: CDR1 SEHNR, CDR2 FQNEAQ (reference sequence). CDR3 size: 14 residues. The CDR3 reads CASNPGGGGTEAFF. CDR3 in DNA: TGTGCCAGCAACCCGGGAGGGGGCGGCACTGAAGCTTTCTTT.

Here the CDR3 reads CASSESAGAETQYF. CDR3 nucleotides: TGCGCCAGCAGTGAGTCAGCCGGGGCCGAGACCCAGTACTTC. The rearrangement links TRBV10-1 to TRBJ2-5; D may correspond to TRBD1 or TRBD2 (5 bases each). The CDR3 has 14 residues. Germline CDR1 is WNHNN and CDR2 is SYGVQD (reference sequence). V dropped 0 bases and J dropped 5 bases, with 10 bases sitting between them.

This clonotype was detected a few times. J is TRBJ1-1 and V is TRBV3-1; perhaps TRBD1 as D (5 bases). The CDR3 consists of 14 residues. V lost 3 bases, J lost 1 base, and 9 bases lay in between. The germline gives CDR1 LGHDT, CDR2 YNNKEL (reference sequence). The CDR3 nucleotides are TGTGCCAGCAGCCAGGGGCACCAGAACACTGAAGCTTTCTTT. Translation: CASSQGHQNTEAFF.

This clonotype was recorded a few times. V usage is TRBV7-9 and J usage is TRBJ2-1, with 8 bases fitting TRBD1. This CDR3 spans 13 amino acids. Germline V CDR1 and CDR2: SEHNR, FQNEAQ (reference sequence). V lost 5 bases, J lost 8 bases, and 5 bases stayed unmatched. This chain's CDR3 is CASSLDRVYEQFF. The CDR3 DNA follows: TGTGCCAGCAGCCTGGACAGGGTATATGAGCAGTTCTTC.

V usage is TRBV12-3 or TRBV12-4 and J usage is TRBJ2-1; 14 bases agree with TRBD2. The CDR3 covers 17 residues. V lost 3 bases, J lost 4 bases, and 5 bases stayed unmatched. The CDR3 reads CASSFSGLAGGYNEQFF. The CDR3, as DNA: TGTGCCAGCAGTTTTAGCGGACTAGCGGGGGGATACAATGAGCAGTTCTTC.

This sequence joins TRBV7-3 and TRBJ2-5, with 7 nucleotides matching TRBD1. CDR1 is SGHTA, CDR2 FQGTGA, per germline. Trimming took 4 bases from V and 4 from J; bases not matched to a gene: 12. CDR3 length: 16 amino acids. The CDR3 here is CASSSYRGLRAETQYF. The CDR3 nucleotides are TGTGCCAGCAGCTCCTACAGGGGATTAAGGGCAGAGACCCAGTACTTC.

The V gene is TRBV20-1, the J gene TRBJ2-2; the match to TRBD2 covers 12 bases. The CDR3 extends over 16 amino acids. V lost 3 bases and J lost 2; bases outside the gene matches: 4. Per germline, CDR1 DFQATT and CDR2 SNEGSKA (reference sequence). CDR3 sequence reads: CSARGLAGSNTGELFF. Here the CDR3 DNA reads TGCAGTGCTAGGGGACTAGCGGGCTCTAACACCGGGGAGCTGTTTTTT.

This clonotype was seen a few times. The chain couples TRBV27 to TRBJ2-4, with 9 nucleotides matching TRBD1. The CDR3 has 17 residues. Germline V CDR1 and CDR2: MNHEY, SMNVEV (reference sequence). V lost 0 bases to trimming and J lost 6 bases; unmatched junction nucleotides: 9. The CDR3 sequence is CASSLSSPDRGPNIQYF. Written as DNA, the CDR3 is TGTGCCAGCAGTTTATCGTCCCCGGACAGGGGTCCAAACATTCAGTACTTC.

V and J are TRBV7-2 and TRBJ2-2; a weak D match, TRBD1 (7 bases). V was cut by 1 base and J by 2 bases, with 14 bases left in between. Per germline, CDR1 SGHTA and CDR2 FQGNSA. The length of the CDR3 is 17 residues. The CDR3 reads CASSLVVRGANTGELFF. CDR3 DNA: TGTGCCAGCAGCTTAGTAGTCAGGGGGGCTAACACCGGGGAGCTGTTTTTT.

The chain is built from TRBV5-1 and TRBJ2-3, with 8 bases aligning to TRBD1. This CDR3 comprises 15 residues. Unmatched junction bases numbered 7, after V lost 4 bases and J lost 3 bases. The germline CDR1 and CDR2 sequences are SGHRS and YFSETQ. The chain's CDR3 is CASSLTGVRTDTQYF. The CDR3 nucleotides read TGCGCCAGCAGCCTGACAGGGGTGAGGACAGATACGCAGTATTTT.

The gene calls are TRBV29-1 and TRBJ2-1; no reliable D call. This CDR3 is built from 17 residues. Germline V gene data show CDR1 as SQVTM and CDR2 as ANQGSEA. V lost 3 bases to trimming and J lost 0 bases, with 18 bases between them. The CDR3 bases are TGCAGCGTTGAGCCGGCTAGTGGAAGTAGCTCCTACAATGAGCAGTTCTTC. Its translation is CSVEPASGSSSYNEQFF.

This clonotype has just a few counts. The V call is TRBV25-1, the J call TRBJ2-7; no clear D. V was clipped by 4 bases and J by 0 bases, with 7 bases between them. CDR3 length: 13 amino acids. CDR1 is MGHDK, CDR2 SYGVNS, per germline. The CDR3 DNA follows: TGTGCCAGCAGTGTTCTGAGCTCCTACGAGCAGTACTTC. Its protein is CASSVLSSYEQYF.

V gene TRBV7-8 combines with J gene TRBJ2-1; D is uncertain. This CDR3 has 20 residues. The V and J ends lost 0 bases and 0 bases respectively, with 21 bases between them. Germline CDR1 is SGHVS and CDR2 is FQNEAQ. In DNA form, the CDR3 reads TGTGCCAGCAGCTTAGCGTACGCTAAACGGAAATGGGGCTCCTACAATGAGCAGTTCTTC. This encodes CASSLAYAKRKWGSYNEQFF.

The chain carries TRBV20-1 and TRBJ2-3, with a possible D match to TRBD1 (6 bases). CDR1 is DFQATT, CDR2 SNEGSKA, per germline (reference sequence). This CDR3 is built from 12 residues. CDR3 nucleotide sequence: TGCGGGCTTTGGGGGCTAACAGATACGCAGTATTTT. Protein product: CGLWGLTDTQYF.

A few counts support this clonotype. The V gene is TRBV15, the J gene TRBJ2-2, with D unclear. V was clipped by 1 base and J by 0 bases, with 12 bases between them. The germline CDR1 and CDR2 sequences are LNHNV and YYDKDF (reference sequence). CDR3 length equals 17 residues. The CDR3 sequence: CATSRGSLNTNTGELFF. CDR3 nucleotides: TGTGCCACCAGCAGAGGGTCTTTGAATACGAACACCGGGGAGCTGTTTTTT.

This rearrangement joins TRBV3-1 to TRBJ2-2; D is undetermined. CDR3 length: 15 residues. Trimming pared 1 base from V and 0 bases from J, leaving 6 bases between. Per germline, CDR1 LGHDT and CDR2 YNNKEL (reference sequence). DNA for the CDR3: TGTGCCAGCAGCCAAGTTAGAACGAACACCGGGGAGCTGTTTTTT. Its translation: CASSQVRTNTGELFF.

This clonotype was seen a handful of times. The chain couples TRBV12-3 or TRBV12-4 to TRBJ1-6; TRBD1 is a possible D gene (6 bases). The V end lost 1 base, the J end lost 6 bases, and 10 bases lay between the germline ends. The CDR3 extends over 15 amino acids. CDR3 in amino acids: CASSLGQGRNSPLHF. The CDR3 DNA follows: TGTGCCAGCAGTTTAGGGCAGGGGCGTAATTCACCCCTCCACTTT.

The V call is TRBV2, the J call TRBJ2-5; D possibly corresponds to TRBD2 (6 bases). Trimming shortened V by 0 bases and J by 4 bases, and 15 bases separated the two germline ends. The CDR3 is made up of 16 amino acids. Germline-derived CDR1 and CDR2 are SNHLY and FYNNEI. The CDR3 nucleotides are TGTGCCAGCAGTGAAGCTGGGAACAGGAGGGGAGAGACCCAGTACTTC. This sequence encodes CASSEAGNRRGETQYF.